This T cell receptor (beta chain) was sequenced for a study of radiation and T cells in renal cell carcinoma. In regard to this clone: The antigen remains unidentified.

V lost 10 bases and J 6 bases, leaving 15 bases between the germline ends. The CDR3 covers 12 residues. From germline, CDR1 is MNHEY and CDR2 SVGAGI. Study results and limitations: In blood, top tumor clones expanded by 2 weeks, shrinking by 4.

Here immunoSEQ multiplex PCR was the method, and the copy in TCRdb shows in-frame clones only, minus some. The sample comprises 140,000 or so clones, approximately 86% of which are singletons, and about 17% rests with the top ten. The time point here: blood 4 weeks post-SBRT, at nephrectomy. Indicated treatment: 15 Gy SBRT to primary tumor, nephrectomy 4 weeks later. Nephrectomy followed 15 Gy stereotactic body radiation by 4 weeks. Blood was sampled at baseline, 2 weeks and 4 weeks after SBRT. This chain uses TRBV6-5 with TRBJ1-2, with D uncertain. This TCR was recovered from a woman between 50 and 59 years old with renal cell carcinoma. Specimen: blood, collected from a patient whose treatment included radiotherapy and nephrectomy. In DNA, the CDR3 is TGTGCCACCTCCGGGGTTATGGATGGCTACACCTTC. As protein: CATSGVMDGYTF.